This entry lists 8 T cell receptor beta chains sequenced from one sample in a study of blood T cell repertoires in COVID-19. The repertoire was sequenced with immunoSEQ multiplex PCR; TCRdb's copy has only in-frame clones and lacks some. Among hundreds of thousands of clones listed, around 87% were seen once. Material: PBMCs or T cells enriched from blood (not recorded which). The receptors derive from a man aged 18 to 29 who had recovered from COVID-19.

This chain joins TRBV3-1 (or the pseudogene TRBV3-2) and TRBJ1-2, with 8 bases that match TRBD1. The CDR3 spans 15 residues. From germline, CDR1 is LGHDT and CDR2 YNNKEL (reference sequence). Trimming removed 4 bases from V and 0 bases from J; junction bases left unmatched: 4. CDR3 coding DNA: TGTGCCAGCAGCCTCGGACAGGGCGCTAACTATGGCTACACCTTC. Its protein is CASSLGQGANYGYTF.

In this sample, this clone turned up once. This sequence joins TRBV10-3 and TRBJ1-1; tentative D call: TRBD1 (5 bases). The length of the CDR3 is 14 residues. CDR1 is ENHRY and CDR2 is SYGVKD in the germline V gene. Trimming left V 5 bases short and J 9 bases short, with 19 bases between. CDR3 sequence (DNA): TGTGCCATCAGTCCGGATGGGGCGTTGTTAAAAGCTTTCTTT. Translating gives CAISPDGALLKAFF.

The chain employs TRBV7-2 and TRBJ2-3, with D tentatively TRBD2 (5 bases). The CDR3 extends over 13 amino acids. The V gene lost 2 bases and the J gene lost 6 bases, with 9 bases spanning the gap. CDR1 is SGHTA and CDR2 is FQGNSA in the germline V gene. Written as DNA, the CDR3 is TGTGCCAGCAGCTTATTGTGGAGGGATACGCAGTATTTT. It codes for CASSLLWRDTQYF.

The chain employs TRBV27 and TRBJ1-1, with TRBD1 as a possible D gene (5 bases). This CDR3 has 14 residues. The germline CDR1 and CDR2 sequences are MNHEY and SMNVEV (reference sequence). V was trimmed by 4 bases and J by 0 bases, leaving 9 bases between them. The DNA for the CDR3 is TGTGCCAGCAGTTACGGGGGGTTGAACACTGAAGCTTTCTTT. Protein: CASSYGGLNTEAFF.

The chain carries TRBV24-1 and TRBJ2-3; the match to TRBD2 covers 10 bases. The CDR3 runs 16 residues. Germline lookup yields CDR1 KGHDR and CDR2 SFDVKD. V lost 2 bases to trimming and J lost 5 bases; unmatched junction nucleotides: 6. CDR3 coding DNA: TGTGCCACCAGTGATTCCGGGACTAGCGCAGAAGATACGCAGTATTTT. Its protein product is CATSDSGTSAEDTQYF.

The chain uses TRBV28 and TRBJ1-2, with D perhaps TRBD1 (5 bases). The CDR3 is made up of 14 amino acids. Looked up from germline, CDR1 is MDHEN and CDR2 is SYDVKM. Trimming removed 3 bases from V and 5 bases from J, with 13 bases in between. CDR3 bases: TGTGCCAGCAGTTTGGGCAGGGAAGGGTATGGCTACACCTTC. Translated: CASSLGREGYGYTF.

The V and J genes are TRBV5-1 and TRBJ2-1; weak D call: TRBD2 (6 bases). CDR3 length: 14 amino acids. Germline CDR1 SGHRS, CDR2 YFSETQ. V was pared by 4 bases and J by 7 bases, with 15 bases between. CDR3 region: CASSPTSLGNEQFF. As DNA, the CDR3 is TGCGCCAGCAGCCCGACTAGTCTTGGGAATGAGCAGTTCTTC.

Only a few counts were recorded for this clone. Compared with germline, one end of the junction differs, possibly owing to a read error. The chain joins TRBV23-1 to TRBJ1-5; possibly TRBD1 for D (5 bases). TRBV23-1 is assigned to the ORF class and has an uncertain function. CDR3 length equals 16 residues. CDR3 DNA: TGCGCCAGCAATCAATTACCGGGACCGGAGGGCCAGCCCCAGCATTTT. Amino acid sequence: CASNQLPGPEGQPQHF.